The 20 T cell receptor beta chains given below trace back to one sample, sequenced in a study of blood T cell repertoires in COVID-19. Measured with immunoSEQ multiplex PCR; TCRdb has only the in-frame clones, and not every one. The table lists 200,000 to 250,000 clones, roughly 80% of them singletons, with approximately 5.6% in the top ten. Source material: peripheral blood. The receptors stem from a woman in her 70s with COVID-19, enrolled during active disease.

This sequence joins TRBV7-6 and TRBJ2-1; tentative D call: TRBD2 (5 bases). The CDR3 covers 20 residues. CDR1 and CDR2 (germline): SGHVS, FNYEAQ. V was trimmed by 0 bases and J by 0 bases, leaving 21 bases between them. CDR3 sequence (DNA): TGTGCCAGCAGCTTAGCGTCGATTTCCGAAGCGGCACACTCCTACAATGAGCAGTTCTTC. This translates into CASSLASISEAAHSYNEQFF.

The rearrangement links TRBV28 to TRBJ1-5; no definite D call. V lost 4 bases, J lost 5 bases, and 12 bases lay in between. The germline V gene has CDR1 MDHEN and CDR2 SYDVKM. The CDR3 extends over 14 amino acids. CDR3 residues: CASSSVPPHQPQHF. The CDR3, as DNA: TGTGCCAGCAGTTCAGTGCCCCCCCATCAGCCCCAGCATTTT.

This chain uses TRBV5-4 with TRBJ1-6; TRBD1 agrees at 7 bases. V lost 0 bases to trimming and J lost 6 bases; unmatched junction nucleotides: 3. Germline V gene data show CDR1 as SGHNT and CDR2 as YYREEE (reference sequence). There are 15 residues in the CDR3. CDR3 bases: TGTGCCAGCAGCTTGGGACAGGGCGTTAATTCACCCCTCCACTTT. As protein: CASSLGQGVNSPLHF.

V gene TRBV6-2 or TRBV6-3 combines with J gene TRBJ2-1; 7 bases line up with TRBD2. Per germline, CDR1 MNHEY and CDR2 SVGEGT. The CDR3 has 17 amino acids. The V and J ends lost 2 bases and 5 bases, in that order; junction bases with no gene match: 12. The CDR3: CASSYHLGGARNNEQFF. The CDR3 nucleotides are TGTGCCAGCAGTTACCATCTGGGAGGGGCCAGGAACAATGAGCAGTTCTTC.

In its sample, this clone was seen once. This rearrangement joins TRBV2 to TRBJ1-6, with D possibly TRBD1 on 5 matching bases. Trimming stripped 11 bases from V and 3 bases from J, with 20 bases between. Germline lookup yields CDR1 SNHLY and CDR2 FYNNEI. CDR3 length equals 16 residues. The CDR3 DNA reads TGTGCCGGGAAGACAGCCCCAATTGACTATAATTCACCCCTCCACTTT. Translated: CAGKTAPIDYNSPLHF.

This chain links TRBV11-2 with TRBJ2-2, with TRBD2 as a possible D gene (5 bases). Trimming stripped 0 bases from V and 3 bases from J, with 8 bases between. Germline values: CDR1 SGHAT, CDR2 FQNNGV. The CDR3 spans 15 residues. The CDR3 DNA sequence: TGTGCCAGCAGCTTAGAAGCGGCCTACACCGGGGAGCTGTTTTTT. This translates into CASSLEAAYTGELFF.

The chain has TRBV27 and TRBJ2-5, with D possibly TRBD1 on 6 matching bases. The V and J ends lost 7 bases and 2 bases respectively, with 17 bases between them. There are 15 residues in the CDR3. CDR1 is MNHEY and CDR2 is SMNVEV in the germline V gene (reference sequence). CDR3 DNA: TGTGCCAGCACTACAGGGTACTATCAACAAGAGACCCAGTACTTC. Translation gives CASTTGYYQQETQYF.

The J gene is TRBJ1-2, the V gene TRBV28; D is ambiguous. The CDR3 is 13 amino acids. With 3 bases removed from V and 8 bases from J, the gap between germline ends came to 13 bases. Germline CDR1 is MDHEN and CDR2 is SYDVKM. CDR3 in DNA: TGTGCCAGCAGTTTTAGCGAGGGCTGGGGCTACACCTTC. Its protein product is CASSFSEGWGYTF.

This clone was counted a single time. This sequence joins TRBV6-5 and TRBJ2-7; no definite D call. V shed 4 bases and J shed 4 bases, with 17 bases lying between them. The CDR3 is 15 amino acids. The germline CDR1 and CDR2 sequences are MNHEY and SVGAGI. CDR3 sequence reads: CASSFGSNLGYEQYF. CDR3 bases: TGTGCCAGCAGTTTTGGTAGCAATTTGGGTTACGAGCAGTACTTC.

The chain has TRBV15 and TRBJ2-3; 13 bases are a match to TRBD2. This CDR3 region has 17 residues. CDR1 and CDR2 from the germline V gene are LNHNV and YYDKDF (reference sequence). Unmatched junction bases numbered 11, after V lost 6 bases and J lost 5 bases. CDR3 nucleotides: TGTGCCACCAGGGCCGGGACTAGCGGGGACGGAAGAGATACGCAGTATTTT. Its protein product is CATRAGTSGDGRDTQYF.

This chain links TRBV6-5 with TRBJ2-7; D remains unclear. This CDR3 region has 15 residues. Germline CDR1 reads MNHEY; CDR2 reads SVGAGI. V was pared by 8 bases and J by 6 bases, with 23 bases between. Written as DNA, the CDR3 is TGTGCCAGCGCCCCCCTCAGGTTCCCCCTTACCGAGCAGTACTTC. It codes for CASAPLRFPLTEQYF.

The chain recombines TRBV27 with TRBJ1-2; 10 nucleotides align to TRBD1. There are 16 residues in the CDR3. The germline CDR1 and CDR2 sequences are MNHEY and SMNVEV (reference sequence). The J segment lost 2 bases and the V segment lost 5 bases, leaving 8 bases of the junction unmatched. This chain's CDR3 is CASSAARQGANYGYTF. As DNA, the CDR3 is TGTGCCAGCAGTGCCGCACGACAGGGGGCGAACTATGGCTACACCTTC.

The sample holds a few counts of this clone. The chain joins TRBV6-2 or TRBV6-3 to TRBJ1-2, with 9 bases that match TRBD1. Germline CDR1 reads MNHEY; CDR2 reads SVGEGT. V gave up 4 bases and J gave up 4 bases; unmatched junction bases: 4. CDR3 length: 14 amino acids. In nucleotides, the CDR3 is TGTGCCAGCAGTTCCCCGGACAGGGGCTATGGCTACACCTTC. Protein product: CASSSPDRGYGYTF.

The chain joins TRBV12-3 or TRBV12-4 to TRBJ1-2; 9 nucleotides align to TRBD1. J was trimmed by 8 bases and V by 5 bases; bases with no gene match: 6. The CDR3 is 13 amino acids. The CDR3 coding sequence is TGTGCCAGCAGTGTGGACAGGGGAGGAGGCTACACCTTC. It specifies CASSVDRGGGYTF.

The chain joins TRBV20-1 to TRBJ1-2; weak D call: TRBD1 (6 bases). The CDR3 extends over 11 amino acids. Germline V gene data show CDR1 as DFQATT and CDR2 as SNEGSKA (reference sequence). The CDR3 sequence: CRGQGTTGYTF. CDR3 in DNA: TGCAGGGGACAAGGGACAACTGGCTACACCTTC.

V gene TRBV2 combines with J gene TRBJ2-1; TRBD2 might be the D (6 bases). The CDR3 spans 14 residues. Trimming shortened V by 7 bases and J by 3 bases, and 13 bases separated the two germline ends. Germline CDR1 reads SNHLY; CDR2 reads FYNNEI. In nucleotides, the CDR3 is TGTGCCAGCAATGGACGGGGGTTCTACAATGAGCAGTTCTTC. This gives the protein CASNGRGFYNEQFF.

This clone was seen more than once but under ten times. The CDR3 DNA follows: TGCGCCAGCAGCGAGGGACTAGCGGTTTACAATGAGCAGTTCTTC. Translating gives CASSEGLAVYNEQFF. The chain is built from TRBV5-1 and TRBJ2-1; 11 bases are a match to TRBD2. Germline CDR1 and CDR2: SGHRS and YFSETQ. Trimming cost V 4 bases and J 4 bases; bases outside gene matches: 4. The CDR3 covers 15 residues.

The V and J genes are TRBV7-2 and TRBJ2-1, with D perhaps TRBD2 (5 bases). This CDR3 contains 15 residues. Deletions cut 1 base from V and 2 bases from J, with 9 bases between. The germline CDR1 and CDR2 sequences are SGHTA and FQGNSA. As DNA, the CDR3 is TGTGCCAGCAGCTTAGATCACGGGGCCTACAATGAGCAGTTCTTC. This translates into CASSLDHGAYNEQFF.

This clone has only one observation. The rearrangement joins TRBV28 to TRBJ2-3; 11 nucleotides line up with TRBD1. The CDR3 totals 17 residues. V lost 5 bases to trimming and J lost 0 bases; unmatched junction nucleotides: 7. Germline values: CDR1 MDHEN, CDR2 SYDVKM. CDR3 sequence: CASSGRDRGLSTDTQYF. The CDR3 DNA reads as TGTGCCAGCAGTGGGCGGGACAGGGGGTTAAGCACAGATACGCAGTATTTT. The full variable domain, in which reference TRBV28 and TRBJ2-3 provide the parts outside the CDR3, is DVKVTQSSRYLVKRTGEKVFLECVQDMDHENMFWYRQDPGLGLRLIYFSYDVKMKEKGDIPEGYSVSREKKERFSLILESASTNQTSMYLCASSGRDRGLSTDTQYFGPGTRLTVL.

This clone was observed a single time. The V and J genes are TRBV28 and TRBJ1-1; tentative D call: TRBD1 (5 bases). Germline values: CDR1 MDHEN, CDR2 SYDVKM. V dropped 8 bases and J dropped 0 bases, with 19 bases sitting between them. This CDR3 is built from 16 residues. The CDR3 loop is CASFPALGAMNTEAFF. The CDR3 DNA follows: TGTGCCAGCTTCCCCGCGCTAGGGGCTATGAACACTGAAGCTTTCTTT.